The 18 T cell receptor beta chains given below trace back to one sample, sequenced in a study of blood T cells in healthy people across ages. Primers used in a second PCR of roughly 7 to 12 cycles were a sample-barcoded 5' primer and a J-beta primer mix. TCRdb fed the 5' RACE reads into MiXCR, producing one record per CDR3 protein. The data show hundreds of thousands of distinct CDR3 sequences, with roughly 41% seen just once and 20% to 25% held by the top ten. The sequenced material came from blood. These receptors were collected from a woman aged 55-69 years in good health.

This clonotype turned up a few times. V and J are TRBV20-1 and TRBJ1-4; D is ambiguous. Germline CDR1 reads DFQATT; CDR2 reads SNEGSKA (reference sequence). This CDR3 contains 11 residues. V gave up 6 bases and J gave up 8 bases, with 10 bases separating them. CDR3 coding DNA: TGCAGTGCCCGCGGAAGGGAAAAACTGTTTTTT. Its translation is CSARGREKLFF.

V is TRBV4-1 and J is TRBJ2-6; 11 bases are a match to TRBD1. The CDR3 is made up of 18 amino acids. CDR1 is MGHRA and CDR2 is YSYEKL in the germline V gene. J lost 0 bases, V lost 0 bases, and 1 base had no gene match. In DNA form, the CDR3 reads TGCGCCAGCAGCCAAGAGGGGACAGGGGGCTCTGGGGCCAACGTCCTGACTTTC. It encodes CASSQEGTGGSGANVLTF.

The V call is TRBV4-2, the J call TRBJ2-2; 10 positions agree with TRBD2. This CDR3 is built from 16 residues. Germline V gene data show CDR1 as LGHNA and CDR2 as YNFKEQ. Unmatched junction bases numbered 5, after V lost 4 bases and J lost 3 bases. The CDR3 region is CASSPATSGYTGELFF. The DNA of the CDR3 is TGTGCCAGCAGCCCCGCGACTAGCGGGTACACCGGGGAGCTGTTTTTT.

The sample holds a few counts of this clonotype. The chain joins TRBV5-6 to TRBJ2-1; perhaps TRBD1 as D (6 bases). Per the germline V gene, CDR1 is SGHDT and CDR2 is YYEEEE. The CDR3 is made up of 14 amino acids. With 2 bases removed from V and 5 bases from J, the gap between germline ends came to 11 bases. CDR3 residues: CASSFPTGNNEQFF. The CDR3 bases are TGTGCCAGCAGCTTCCCCACAGGGAACAATGAGCAGTTCTTC. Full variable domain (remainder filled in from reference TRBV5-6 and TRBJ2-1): DAGVTQSPTHLIKTRGQQVTLRCSPKSGHDTVSWYQQALGQGPQFIFQYYEEEERQRGNFPDRFSGHQFPNYSSELNVNALLLGDSALYLCASSFPTGNNEQFFGPGTRLTVL.

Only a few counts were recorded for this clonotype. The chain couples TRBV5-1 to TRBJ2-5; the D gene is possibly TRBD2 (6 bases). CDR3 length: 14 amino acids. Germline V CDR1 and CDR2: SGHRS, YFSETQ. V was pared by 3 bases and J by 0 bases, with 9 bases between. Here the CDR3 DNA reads TGCGCCAGCAGCTCCCGGGGGTACCAAGAGACCCAGTACTTC. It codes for CASSSRGYQETQYF.

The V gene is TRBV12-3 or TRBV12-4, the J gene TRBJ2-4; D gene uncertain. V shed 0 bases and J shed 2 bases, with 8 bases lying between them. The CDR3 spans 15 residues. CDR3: CASSLALRPKNIQYF. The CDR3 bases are TGTGCCAGCAGTTTAGCGTTGCGGCCCAAAAACATTCAGTACTTC.

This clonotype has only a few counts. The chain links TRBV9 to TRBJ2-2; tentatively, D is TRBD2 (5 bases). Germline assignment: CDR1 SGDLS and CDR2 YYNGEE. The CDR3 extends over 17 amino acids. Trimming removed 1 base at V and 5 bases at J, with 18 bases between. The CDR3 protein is CASSVPGSGPSTGELFF. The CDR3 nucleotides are TGTGCCAGCAGCGTACCGGGATCTGGCCCATCAACCGGGGAGCTGTTTTTT.

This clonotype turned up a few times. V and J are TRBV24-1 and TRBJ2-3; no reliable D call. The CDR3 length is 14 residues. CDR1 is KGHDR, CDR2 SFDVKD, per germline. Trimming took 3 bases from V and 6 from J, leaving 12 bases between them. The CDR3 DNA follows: TGTGCCACCAGTGATCCGGACGGTGGTGATACGCAGTATTTT. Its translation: CATSDPDGGDTQYF.

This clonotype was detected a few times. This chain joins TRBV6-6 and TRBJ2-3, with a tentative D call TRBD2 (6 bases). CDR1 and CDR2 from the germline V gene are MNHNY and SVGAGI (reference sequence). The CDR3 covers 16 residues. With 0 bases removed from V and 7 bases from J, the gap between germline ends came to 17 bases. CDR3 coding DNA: TGTGCCAGCAGTTACTCCCAGTCGGGGGAGAGAAATACGCAGTATTTT. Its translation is CASSYSQSGERNTQYF.

CDR3 coding DNA: TGCAGTGCTAGGGATGTGGGGGGGACCCAGTACTTC. Amino acid sequence: CSARDVGGTQYF. V is TRBV20-1 and J is TRBJ2-5; a possible D gene is TRBD2 (6 bases). In germline, CDR1 is DFQATT, CDR2 SNEGSKA (reference sequence). The CDR3 spans 12 residues. V was shortened by 3 bases and J by 7 bases, with 12 bases between the two germline ends.

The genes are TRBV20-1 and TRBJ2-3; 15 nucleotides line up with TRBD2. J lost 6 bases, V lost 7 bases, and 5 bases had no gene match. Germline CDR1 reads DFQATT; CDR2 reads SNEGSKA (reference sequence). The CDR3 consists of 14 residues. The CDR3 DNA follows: TGCAGTGTCCGGACTAGCGGGAGGGTGGATACGCAGTATTTT. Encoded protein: CSVRTSGRVDTQYF.

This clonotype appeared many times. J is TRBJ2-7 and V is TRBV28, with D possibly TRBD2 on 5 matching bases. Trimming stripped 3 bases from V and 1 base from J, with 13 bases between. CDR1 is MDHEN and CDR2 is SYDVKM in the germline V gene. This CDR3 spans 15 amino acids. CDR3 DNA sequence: TGTGCCAGCAGTTTTCAAGGGAGTAGGTCCTACGAGCAGTACTTC. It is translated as CASSFQGSRSYEQYF.

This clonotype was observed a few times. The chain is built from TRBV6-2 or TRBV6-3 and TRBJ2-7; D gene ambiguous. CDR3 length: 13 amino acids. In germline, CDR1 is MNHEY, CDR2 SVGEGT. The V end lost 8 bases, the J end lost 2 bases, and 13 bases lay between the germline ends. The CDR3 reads CASAKGRTYEQYF. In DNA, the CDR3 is TGTGCCAGCGCCAAAGGACGGACCTACGAGCAGTACTTC.

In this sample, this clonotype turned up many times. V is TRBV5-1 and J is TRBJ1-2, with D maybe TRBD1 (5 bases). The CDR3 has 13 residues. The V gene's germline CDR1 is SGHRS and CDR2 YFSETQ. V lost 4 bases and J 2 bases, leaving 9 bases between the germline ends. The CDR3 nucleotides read TGCGCCAGCAGCACTAACAGGAACTATGGCTACACCTTC. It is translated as CASSTNRNYGYTF.

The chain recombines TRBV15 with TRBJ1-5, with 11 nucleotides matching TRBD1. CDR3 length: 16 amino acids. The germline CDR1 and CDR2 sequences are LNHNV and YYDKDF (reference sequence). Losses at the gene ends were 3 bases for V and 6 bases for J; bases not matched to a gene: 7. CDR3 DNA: TGTGCCACCAGCAGCCCCGGGACAGGGGGTAGTCAGCCCCAGCATTTT. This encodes CATSSPGTGGSQPQHF. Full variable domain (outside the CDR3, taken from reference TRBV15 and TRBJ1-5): DAMVIQNPRYQVTQFGKPVTLSCSQTLNHNVMYWYQQKSSQAPKLLFHYYDKDFNNEADTPDNFQSRRPNTSFCFLDIRSPGLGDTAMYLCATSSPGTGGSQPQHFGDGTRLSIL.

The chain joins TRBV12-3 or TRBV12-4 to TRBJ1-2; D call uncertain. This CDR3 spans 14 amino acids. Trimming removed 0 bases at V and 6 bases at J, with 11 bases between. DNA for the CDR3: TGTGCCAGCAGTTTAGCGGTGCCAGCTAATGGCTACACCTTC. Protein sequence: CASSLAVPANGYTF.

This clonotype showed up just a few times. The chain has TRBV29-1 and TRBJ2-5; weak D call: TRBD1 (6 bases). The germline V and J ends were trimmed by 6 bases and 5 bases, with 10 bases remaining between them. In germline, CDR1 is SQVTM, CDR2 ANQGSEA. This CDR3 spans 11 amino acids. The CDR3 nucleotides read TGCAGCGTCGCAGGGGCGGAGACCCAGTACTTC. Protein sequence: CSVAGAETQYF.

CDR3 sequence reads: CASSQFGQGLAEAFF. The CDR3 DNA reads TGTGCCAGCAGCCAATTCGGACAGGGACTGGCTGAAGCTTTCTTT. This rearrangement joins TRBV11-3 to TRBJ1-1; TRBD1 matches at 8 bases. The CDR3 spans 15 residues. CDR1 is SGHNT and CDR2 is YENEEA in the germline V gene. V shed 5 bases and J 6 bases; nucleotides not matched to a gene: 11.